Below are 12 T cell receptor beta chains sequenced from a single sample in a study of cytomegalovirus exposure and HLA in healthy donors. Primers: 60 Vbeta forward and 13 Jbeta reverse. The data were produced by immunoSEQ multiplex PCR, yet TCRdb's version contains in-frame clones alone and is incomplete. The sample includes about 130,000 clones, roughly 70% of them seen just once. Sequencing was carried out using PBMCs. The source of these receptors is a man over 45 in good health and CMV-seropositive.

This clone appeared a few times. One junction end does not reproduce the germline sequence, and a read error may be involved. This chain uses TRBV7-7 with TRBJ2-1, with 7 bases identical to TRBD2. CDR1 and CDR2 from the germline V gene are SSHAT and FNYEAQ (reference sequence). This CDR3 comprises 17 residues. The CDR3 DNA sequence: TGTGCTAGCAGCTTATCTCAAGGGAGGGCCTCCTACAATGAGCAGTTCTTC. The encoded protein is CASSLSQGRASYNEQFF.

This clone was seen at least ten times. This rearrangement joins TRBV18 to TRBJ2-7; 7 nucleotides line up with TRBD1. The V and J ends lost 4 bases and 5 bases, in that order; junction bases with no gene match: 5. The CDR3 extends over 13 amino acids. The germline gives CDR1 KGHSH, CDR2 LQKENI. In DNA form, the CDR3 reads TGTGCCAGCTCACTCGGACAGGACAACGAGCAGTACTTC. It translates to CASSLGQDNEQYF.

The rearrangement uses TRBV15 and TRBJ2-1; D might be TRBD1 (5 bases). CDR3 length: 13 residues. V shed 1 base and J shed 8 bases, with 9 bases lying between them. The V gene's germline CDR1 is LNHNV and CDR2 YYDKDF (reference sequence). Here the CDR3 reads CATSRARVDEQFF. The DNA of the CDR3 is TGTGCCACCAGCAGAGCCAGGGTTGATGAGCAGTTCTTC.

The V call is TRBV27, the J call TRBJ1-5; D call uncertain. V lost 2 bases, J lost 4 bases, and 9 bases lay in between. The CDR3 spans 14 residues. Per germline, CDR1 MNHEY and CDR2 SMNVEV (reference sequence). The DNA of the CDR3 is TGTGCCAGCAGTTTACTTGCGGGGAATCAGCCCCAGCATTTT. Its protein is CASSLLAGNQPQHF.

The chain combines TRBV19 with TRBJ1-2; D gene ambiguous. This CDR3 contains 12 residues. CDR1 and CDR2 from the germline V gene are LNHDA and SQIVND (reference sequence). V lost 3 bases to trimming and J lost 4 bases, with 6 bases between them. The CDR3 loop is CASSMLAYGYTF. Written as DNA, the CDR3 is TGTGCCAGTAGTATGCTGGCCTATGGCTACACCTTC.

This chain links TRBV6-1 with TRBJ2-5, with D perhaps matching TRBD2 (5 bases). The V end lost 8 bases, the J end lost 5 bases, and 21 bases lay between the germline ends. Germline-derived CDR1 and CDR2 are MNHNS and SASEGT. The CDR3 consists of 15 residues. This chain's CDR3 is CASFSGFRGRETQYF. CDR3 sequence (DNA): TGTGCCAGCTTCTCCGGGTTCAGAGGGCGGGAGACCCAGTACTTC.

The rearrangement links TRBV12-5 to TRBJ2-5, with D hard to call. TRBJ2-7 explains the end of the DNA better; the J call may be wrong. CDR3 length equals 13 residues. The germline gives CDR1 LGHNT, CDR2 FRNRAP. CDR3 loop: CASGLDGVYEQYF. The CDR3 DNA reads TGTGCTAGTGGTTTGGACGGAGTCTACGAGCAGTACTTC.

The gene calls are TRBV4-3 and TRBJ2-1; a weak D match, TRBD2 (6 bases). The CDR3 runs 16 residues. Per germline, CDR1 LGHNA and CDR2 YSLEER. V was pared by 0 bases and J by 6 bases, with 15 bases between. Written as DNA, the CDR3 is TGCGCCAGCAGCCAAGATCCAGAGACTAGGGGCAATGAGCAGTTCTTC. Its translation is CASSQDPETRGNEQFF.

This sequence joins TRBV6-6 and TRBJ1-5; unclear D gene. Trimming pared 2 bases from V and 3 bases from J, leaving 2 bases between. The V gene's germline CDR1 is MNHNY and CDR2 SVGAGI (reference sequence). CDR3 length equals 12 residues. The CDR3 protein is CASSYLNQPQHF. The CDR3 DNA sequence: TGTGCCAGCAGTTACCTCAATCAGCCCCAGCATTTT.

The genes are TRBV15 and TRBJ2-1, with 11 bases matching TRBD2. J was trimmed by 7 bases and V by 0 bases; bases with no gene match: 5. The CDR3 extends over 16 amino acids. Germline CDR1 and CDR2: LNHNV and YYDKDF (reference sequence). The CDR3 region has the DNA TGTGCCACCAGCAGAGAGGTAGCGGGGGGGAGGAATGAGCAGTTCTTC. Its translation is CATSREVAGGRNEQFF.

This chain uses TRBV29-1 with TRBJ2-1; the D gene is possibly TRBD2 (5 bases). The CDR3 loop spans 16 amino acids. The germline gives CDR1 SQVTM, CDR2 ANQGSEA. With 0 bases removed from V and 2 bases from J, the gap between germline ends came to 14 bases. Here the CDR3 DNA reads TGCAGCGTTGAAGATGTTCCGGGAATCGCCTACAATGAGCAGTTCTTC. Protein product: CSVEDVPGIAYNEQFF.

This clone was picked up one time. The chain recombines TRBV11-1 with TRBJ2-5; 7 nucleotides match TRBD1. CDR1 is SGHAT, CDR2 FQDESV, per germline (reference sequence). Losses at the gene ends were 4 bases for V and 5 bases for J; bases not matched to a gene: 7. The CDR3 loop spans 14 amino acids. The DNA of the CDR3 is TGTGCCAGCAGCTCGGACAGGCGGAGGGAGACCCAGTACTTC. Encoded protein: CASSSDRRRETQYF.